Sequencing of this T cell receptor beta chain was carried out in a study of shared clonotypes between healthy human individuals. Some clones are missing from TCRdb's copy, which holds only in-frame ones; the method was immunoSEQ multiplex PCR. The table has over 2,000,000 clones, around 95% seen once; the top ten hold around 1.7%. Selected positively for CCR7 and CD45RO-negative, naive CD8 cells excluded terminally differentiated effector memory CD45RA+ cells. The CDR3 has 14 residues. V lost 4 bases to trimming and J lost 3 bases, with 12 bases between them. CDR1 is GTSNPN, CDR2 SVGIG, per germline (reference sequence). This clone has a single count.

The receptor comes from a young man in good health. Some clones in this sample may be carry-over from other donors' samples. The chain joins TRBV30 to TRBJ2-2; no reliable D call. What was sequenced was naive CD8+ T cells from PBMCs. CDR3 sequence reads: CAWNYGTYTGELFF. DNA of the CDR3: TGTGCCTGGAATTATGGTACTTACACCGGGGAGCTGTTTTTT.